The entry below describes one T cell receptor (beta chain). There is no known antigen for this receptor. Qualities for individual bases were not recorded, and no much larger clone is one base off. This entry is derived from a study of T cell responses to AZD1222 COVID-19 vaccine (dated by TCRdb to about 2021). Regarding the research as a whole: A total of about 230 trial participants underwent TCR sequencing, of whom nearly 210 received two doses of AZD1222 and roughly 25 received two doses of the MenACWY control vaccine. Trial participants were enrolled by age into subgroups of 18-55, 56-69 and 70-plus years, and around 150, 29 and 61 TCR-sequenced participants, respectively, were included in these subgroups. Here is what the overall study found, with its caveats: No day 14 peak-response samples were available, so repertoires were characterized only after the peak T cell response. Most participants were white British and females outnumbered males, and the authors suggested that clonal diversity may have been underestimated. Epitopes outside the regions mutated in the B.1.351 and B.1.1.7 variants were reportedly recognized by nearly half of the unique spike-specific TCRs. After two AZD1222 doses, spike-specific TCR breadth and depth were significantly higher than at day 0 and than in MenACWY recipients. Only 5 to 7 AZD1222 recipients were SARS-CoV-2 seropositive at baseline, limiting conclusions about previously exposed vaccinees. In the small 56-69-year group, the increase in depth fell short of significance, most likely because of low power. The vaccine-associated CD4 TCRs covered the entire spike protein, and the dominant responses fell in regions 160-218 and 743-854.

The CDR3 regions of human TCRbeta chains were subjected to immunosequencing. The authors' analysis ran thus. Repertoire TCRs were matched against a reference library of SARS-CoV-2-specific TCRs generated with the MIRA antigen-specificity platform. Breadth was defined as the fraction of unique TCRs that were SARS-CoV-2-associated, and depth was defined as the fraction of total T cells that were SARS-CoV-2-associated. Using the MIRA data, every spike-specific TCR was mapped to the spike region that the TCR reacted to and assigned to either a CD4 or a CD8 class. Log10-transformed breadth and depth values were compared by one-way ANOVA with Sidak's multiple comparisons tests. TCRdb obtained this table from immuneACCESS and retained in-frame rearrangements with V and J assigned. These tables miss some clones; where compared with another copy, unresolved V genes account for less than half of the shortfall, and the remainder is unexplained. Clone size and V and J calls were adopted from that table, with D and trimming inferred from the DNA. The sample contains approximately 84,000 clones, 83% of them found a single time. Roughly 1.3% of the sample is in the top ten clones.

The meaning of the sample's time point label: about 28 days (+/-7) after the second vaccine dose. Because spike-specific TCR depth and breadth did not differ between the two schedules, AZD1222 recipients who got a second dose at roughly 4 weeks were pooled with those who got a second dose at roughly 12 weeks. Vaccinee samples came from UK trials COV001 and COV002, including a single-blind randomized controlled phase 2/3 trial of AZD1222 (ChAdOx1 nCoV-19) in healthy adults. For TCRbeta chain sequencing, PBMC samples were collected from trial participants at day 0 and at day 28 after the second dose. The germline V gene sets CDR1 to MDHEN and CDR2 to SYDVKM. Including the terminal cysteine and phenylalanine, the CDR3 comprises 16 residues. The entry retains the CDR3 DNA only, 48 bases that are in frame from base 1. V is shortened by 7 bases, J by 0 bases, and the region joining them spans 16 bases.

The sample here was peripheral blood, taken 28 days after the second AZD1222 dose. This chain is built from TRBV28 and TRBJ1-5, with a weak D call of TRBD1 (6 bases match). The TCR was taken from an adult who received the AZD1222 COVID-19 vaccine. The CDR3 region: CASKSGGQYSNQPQHF. DNA sequence: TGTGCCAGCAAGTCGGGGGGACAATATAGCAATCAGCCCCAGCATTTT.